These 14 T cell receptor beta chains came from one sample sequenced in a study of blood T cell repertoires in COVID-19. The table came from immunoSEQ multiplex PCR; TCRdb's copy has only in-frame clones and leaves some out. The repertoire holds roughly 180,000 clones, with around four fifths as singletons. The specimen sequenced was peripheral blood. These receptor sequences come from a woman in her twenties or thirties with acute or convalescent COVID-19.

Concerning this clone itself: Mismatch with germline at one junction end may stem from a read error. The chain is built from TRBV2 and TRBJ2-7, with 10 nucleotides matching TRBD2. This CDR3 is 13 amino acids long. Germline V lookup: CDR1 SNHLY, CDR2 FYNNEI. CDR3 in amino acids: CASSKAGGYEQYF. DNA of the CDR3: TGTGCCAGCAGTAAAGCGGGGGGGTACGAGCAGTACTTC.

In nucleotides, the CDR3 is TGTGCCAGCAGTGATCTCGGACTAGCGGGGGTCGTCCCCTACAATGAGCAGTTCTTC. Translating gives CASSDLGLAGVVPYNEQFF. This chain joins TRBV6-1 and TRBJ2-1, with 13 bases that match TRBD2. CDR3 length: 19 amino acids. V was clipped by 3 bases and J by 2 bases; unmatched bases: 10. Germline CDR1 reads MNHNS; CDR2 reads SASEGT.

This clone showed up just a few times. V is TRBV7-3 and J is TRBJ2-1; D is ambiguous. This CDR3 spans 15 amino acids. V shed 3 bases and J shed 2 bases, with 11 bases lying between them. Germline V gene sequence: CDR1 SGHTA, CDR2 FQGTGA. CDR3 protein: CASSFMSVTYNEQFF. In nucleotides, the CDR3 is TGTGCCAGCAGCTTCATGTCAGTCACCTACAATGAGCAGTTCTTC.

The chain joins TRBV10-3 to TRBJ2-1; 8 bases map to TRBD2. Trimming cost V 3 bases and J 8 bases; bases outside gene matches: 9. CDR3 length equals 15 residues. Germline CDR1 reads ENHRY; CDR2 reads SYGVKD. The CDR3 sequence: CAISDRASGWDEQFF. CDR3 coding DNA: TGTGCCATCAGTGATAGGGCTAGCGGGTGGGATGAGCAGTTCTTC.

The rearrangement joins TRBV5-6 to TRBJ1-6; 9 bases match TRBD1. Germline V gene data show CDR1 as SGHDT and CDR2 as YYEEEE. The CDR3 has 14 residues. After removal of 0 bases from V and 8 bases from J, the junction contained 0 bases not matched to a gene. The CDR3 loop is CASSLGTGDSPLHF. CDR3 in DNA: TGTGCCAGCAGCTTGGGGACAGGGGATTCACCCCTCCACTTT.

J is TRBJ1-1 and V is TRBV29-1, with unresolved D. This CDR3 spans 11 amino acids. V lost 3 bases, J lost 10 bases, and 12 bases lay in between. The germline V gene encodes CDR1 SQVTM and CDR2 ANQGSEA. This CDR3 is CSVDEGAGAFF. CDR3 nucleotides: TGCAGCGTTGACGAGGGTGCTGGAGCTTTCTTT.

The chain combines TRBV2 with TRBJ2-7; 10 bases agree with TRBD2. Germline V gene data show CDR1 as SNHLY and CDR2 as FYNNEI. J gave up 3 bases and V 5 bases, and 7 bases lay outside the gene matches. The CDR3 sequence is 15 residues long. Here the CDR3 DNA reads TGTGCCAGCAGTCAGCGGGGGGGCCAGGTCTACGAGCAGTACTTC. Translated, it gives CASSQRGGQVYEQYF.

The CDR3 DNA reads TGTGCCAGCAGTCCTGTTCGGGGCTATGGCTACACCTTC. Protein sequence: CASSPVRGYGYTF. The chain couples TRBV12-3 or TRBV12-4 to TRBJ1-2; D is unresolved. This CDR3 is built from 13 residues. V was trimmed by 5 bases and J by 4 bases, leaving 11 bases between them.

The genes are TRBV2 and TRBJ2-7; unclear D gene. The CDR3 runs 13 residues. Germline V gene lookup returns CDR1 SNHLY and CDR2 FYNNEI. With 3 bases removed from V and 3 bases from J, the gap between germline ends came to 9 bases. The CDR3 loop is CASSDMSYYEQYF. In DNA, the CDR3 is TGTGCCAGCAGTGATATGAGCTACTACGAGCAGTACTTC.

The chain links TRBV5-1 to TRBJ2-1, with 14 bases that match TRBD2. The germline gives CDR1 SGHRS, CDR2 YFSETQ. The CDR3 spans 18 residues. After removal of 1 base from V and 6 bases from J, the junction contained 9 bases not matched to a gene. CDR3 region: CASSLNPSGLAGANEQFF. In nucleotides, the CDR3 is TGCGCCAGCAGCTTGAACCCCTCGGGACTAGCGGGAGCCAATGAGCAGTTCTTC.

This clone was seen just once. The CDR3 DNA reads TGCGCCAGCAGCTTCGAAGGTGTAGGCAGGCTGAGCACAGATACGCAGTATTTT. Its protein is CASSFEGVGRLSTDTQYF. The V call is TRBV5-1, the J call TRBJ2-3; D is undetermined. The germline CDR1 and CDR2 sequences are SGHRS and YFSETQ. Trimming took 2 bases from V and 0 from J, leaving 19 bases between them. This CDR3 region has 18 residues.

In this sample, this clone turned up a few times. The chain carries TRBV6-5 and TRBJ1-6, with TRBD1 matching 8 bases. Germline trimming cut 7 bases from V and 7 bases from J; bases unmatched to any gene: 9. Germline assignment: CDR1 MNHEY and CDR2 SVGAGI. CDR3 length: 15 amino acids. CDR3 DNA sequence: TGTGCCAGCACCACGGGGCGGACAGGGAATTCACCCCTCCACTTT. As protein: CASTTGRTGNSPLHF.

The chain employs TRBV5-6 and TRBJ1-6; a weak D match, TRBD1 (5 bases). CDR1 SGHDT and CDR2 YYEEEE come from the germline V gene. This CDR3 has 15 residues. V was trimmed by 4 bases and J by 3 bases, leaving 11 bases between them. The CDR3 DNA reads as TGTGCCAGCAGCAGCAGGGTCGTCTATAATTCACCCCTCCACTTT. As protein: CASSSRVVYNSPLHF.

This clone was counted once. The V gene is TRBV19, the J gene TRBJ1-5; 9 nucleotides match TRBD1. V gave up 6 bases and J gave up 0 bases; unmatched junction bases: 9. The germline V gene encodes CDR1 LNHDA and CDR2 SQIVND (reference sequence). The CDR3 covers 17 residues. The CDR3 is CASRTTGGTYSNQPQHF. As DNA, the CDR3 is TGTGCCAGTAGAACAACAGGGGGCACCTATAGCAATCAGCCCCAGCATTTT.